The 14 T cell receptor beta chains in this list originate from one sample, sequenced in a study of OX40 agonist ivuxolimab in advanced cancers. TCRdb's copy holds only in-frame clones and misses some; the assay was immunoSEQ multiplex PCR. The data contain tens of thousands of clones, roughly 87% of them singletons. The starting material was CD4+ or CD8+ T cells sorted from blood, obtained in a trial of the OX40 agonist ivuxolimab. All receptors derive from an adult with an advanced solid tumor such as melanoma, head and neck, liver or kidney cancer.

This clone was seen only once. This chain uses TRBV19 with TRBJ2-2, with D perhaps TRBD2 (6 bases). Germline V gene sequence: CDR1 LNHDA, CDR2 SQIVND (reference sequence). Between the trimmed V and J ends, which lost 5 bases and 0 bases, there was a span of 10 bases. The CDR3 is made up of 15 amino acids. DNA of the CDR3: TGTGCCAGTAGTCTCGGAGGGGCGAACACCGGGGAGCTGTTTTTT. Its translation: CASSLGGANTGELFF.

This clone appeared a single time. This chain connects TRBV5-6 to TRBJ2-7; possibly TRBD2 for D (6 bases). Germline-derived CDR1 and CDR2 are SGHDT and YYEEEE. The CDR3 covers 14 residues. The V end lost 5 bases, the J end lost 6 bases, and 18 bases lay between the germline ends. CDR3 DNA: TGTGCCAGCAGTTCGGGGAGCGGAGGGTTCGAGCAGTACTTC. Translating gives CASSSGSGGFEQYF.

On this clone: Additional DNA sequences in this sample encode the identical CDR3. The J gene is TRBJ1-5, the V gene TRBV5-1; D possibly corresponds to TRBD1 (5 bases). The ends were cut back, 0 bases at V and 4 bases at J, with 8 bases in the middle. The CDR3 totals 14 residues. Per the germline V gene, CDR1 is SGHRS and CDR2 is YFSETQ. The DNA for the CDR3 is TGCGCCAGCAGCTTGGAGCCAGGGAATCAGCCCCAGCATTTT. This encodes CASSLEPGNQPQHF.

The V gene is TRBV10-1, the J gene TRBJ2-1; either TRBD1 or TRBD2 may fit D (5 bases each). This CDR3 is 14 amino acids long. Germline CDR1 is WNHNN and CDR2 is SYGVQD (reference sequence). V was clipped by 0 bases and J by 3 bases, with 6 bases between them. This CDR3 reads CASSESGDYNEQFF. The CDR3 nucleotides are TGCGCCAGCAGTGAGTCGGGGGACTACAATGAGCAGTTCTTC.

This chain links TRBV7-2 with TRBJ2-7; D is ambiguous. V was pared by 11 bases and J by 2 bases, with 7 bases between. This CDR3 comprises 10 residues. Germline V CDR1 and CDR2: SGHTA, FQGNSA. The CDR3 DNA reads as TGTGCCTCTGGGGCCTACGAGCAGTACTTC. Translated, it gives CASGAYEQYF.

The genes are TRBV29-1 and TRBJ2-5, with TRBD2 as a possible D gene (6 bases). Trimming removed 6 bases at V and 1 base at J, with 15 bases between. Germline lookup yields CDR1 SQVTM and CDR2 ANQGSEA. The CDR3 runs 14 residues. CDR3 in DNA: TGCAGCGTCCCGTGGTCGGGAGCCCAAGAGACCCAGTACTTC. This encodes CSVPWSGAQETQYF.

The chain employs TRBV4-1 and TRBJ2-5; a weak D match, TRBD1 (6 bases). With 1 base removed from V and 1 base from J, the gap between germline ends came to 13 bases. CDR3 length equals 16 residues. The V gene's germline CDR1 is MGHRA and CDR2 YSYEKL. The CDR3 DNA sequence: TGCGCCAGCAGCCAAGGAACCGGACAGAGCCAAGAGACCCAGTACTTC. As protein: CASSQGTGQSQETQYF.

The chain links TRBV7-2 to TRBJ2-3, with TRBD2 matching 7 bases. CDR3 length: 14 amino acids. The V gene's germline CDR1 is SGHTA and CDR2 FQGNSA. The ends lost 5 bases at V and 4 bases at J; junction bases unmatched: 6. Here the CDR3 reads CASSHGGRADTQYF. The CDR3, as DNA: TGTGCCAGCAGCCACGGGGGGAGGGCAGATACGCAGTATTTT.

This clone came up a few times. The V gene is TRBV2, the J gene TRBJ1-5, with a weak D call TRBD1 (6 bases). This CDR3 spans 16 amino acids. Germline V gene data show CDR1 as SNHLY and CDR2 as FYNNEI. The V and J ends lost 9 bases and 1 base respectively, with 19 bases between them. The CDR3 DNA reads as TGTGCCAGTATGGGGGGCAGCGGGTCCAGCAATCAGCCCCAGCATTTT. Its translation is CASMGGSGSSNQPQHF.

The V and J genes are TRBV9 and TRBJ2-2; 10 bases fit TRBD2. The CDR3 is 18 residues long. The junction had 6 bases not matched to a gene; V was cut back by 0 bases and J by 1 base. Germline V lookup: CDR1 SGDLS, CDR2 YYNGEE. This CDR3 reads CASSVGAGGPGNTGELFF. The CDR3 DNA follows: TGTGCCAGCAGCGTAGGAGCGGGGGGGCCGGGGAACACCGGGGAGCTGTTTTTT.

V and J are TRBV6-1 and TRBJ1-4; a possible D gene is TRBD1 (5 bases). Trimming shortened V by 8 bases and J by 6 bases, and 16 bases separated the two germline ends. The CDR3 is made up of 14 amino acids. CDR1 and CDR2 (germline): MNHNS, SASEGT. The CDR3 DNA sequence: TGTGCCAGCCGCGGGGGGGGGTCGGATGAAAAACTGTTTTTT. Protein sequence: CASRGGGSDEKLFF.

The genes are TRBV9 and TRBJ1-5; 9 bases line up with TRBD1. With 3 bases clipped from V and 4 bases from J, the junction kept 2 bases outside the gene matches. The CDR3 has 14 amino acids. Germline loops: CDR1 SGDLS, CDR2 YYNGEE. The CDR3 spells CASSGDRGNQPQHF. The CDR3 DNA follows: TGTGCCAGCAGCGGCGACAGGGGGAATCAGCCCCAGCATTTT.

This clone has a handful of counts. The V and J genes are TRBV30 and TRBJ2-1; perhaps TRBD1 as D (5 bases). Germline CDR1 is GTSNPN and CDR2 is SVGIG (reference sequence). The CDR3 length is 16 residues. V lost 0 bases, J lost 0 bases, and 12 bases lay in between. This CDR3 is CAWSVGRALSYNEQFF. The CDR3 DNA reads TGTGCCTGGAGTGTAGGCAGGGCCCTCTCCTACAATGAGCAGTTCTTC.

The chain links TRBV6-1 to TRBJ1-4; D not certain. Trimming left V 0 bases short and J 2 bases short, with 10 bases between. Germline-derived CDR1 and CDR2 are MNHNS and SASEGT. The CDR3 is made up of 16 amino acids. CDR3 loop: CASSEAGLTTNEKLFF. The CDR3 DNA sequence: TGTGCCAGCAGTGAAGCAGGGTTGACGACTAATGAAAAACTGTTTTTT.